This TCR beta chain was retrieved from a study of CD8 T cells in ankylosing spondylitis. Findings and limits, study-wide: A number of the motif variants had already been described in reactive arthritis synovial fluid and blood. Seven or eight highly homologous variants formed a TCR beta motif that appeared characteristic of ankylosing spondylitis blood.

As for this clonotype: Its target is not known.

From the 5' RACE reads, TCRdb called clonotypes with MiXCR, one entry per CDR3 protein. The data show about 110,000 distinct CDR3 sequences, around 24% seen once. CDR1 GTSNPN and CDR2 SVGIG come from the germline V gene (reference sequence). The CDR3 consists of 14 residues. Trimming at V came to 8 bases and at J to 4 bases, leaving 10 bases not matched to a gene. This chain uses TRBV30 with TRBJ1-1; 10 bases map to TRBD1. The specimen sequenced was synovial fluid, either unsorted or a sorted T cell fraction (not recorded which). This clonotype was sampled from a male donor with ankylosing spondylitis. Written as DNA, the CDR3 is TGTGCCGGAACCGGGACAGGGGCGACCACTGAAGCTTTCTTT. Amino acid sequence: CAGTGTGATTEAFF.